Sequencing of this T cell receptor beta chain was carried out in a study of blood T cell repertoires in COVID-19. About the research overall: PBMCs, B-cell-depleted T cells, or T cells provided the cDNA or gDNA that made up the material.

In the original processing: Reference gene primer amplification gave estimated nucleated cell counts. Sequencing used immunoSEQ multiplex PCR; TCRdb keeps in-frame clones, though not all of them. Clonal size and the V and J genes are those of that table, whereas D and trimming came from the DNA. Of 200,000 to 250,000 clones in the sample, roughly nine tenths were seen once. The clonotype originates from a woman in her 50s in a cohort exposed to, infected with or recovered from COVID-19 (not recorded which). Specimen: PBMCs or T cells enriched from blood (not recorded which).

In DNA, the CDR3 is TGTGCCAGCAGCTTGGGTACTAGCGGGGGCCCGACTGCGGAGACCCAGTACTTC. This sequence encodes CASSLGTSGGPTAETQYF. The J gene is TRBJ2-5, the V gene TRBV5-8, with 11 bases matching TRBD2. This CDR3 comprises 18 residues. Germline V gene sequence: CDR1 SGHTS, CDR2 YDEGEE. V was clipped by 0 bases and J by 5 bases; unmatched bases: 12.